These T cell receptor beta chains were read from a single sample in a study of shared clonotypes between healthy human individuals. Here immunoSEQ multiplex PCR was the method, and the copy in TCRdb shows in-frame clones only, minus some. The sample lists under 1,900,000 clones; roughly 98.5% were seen once. The sequenced material came from naive CD4+ T cells sorted from blood. These receptors all come from a man aged 25 to 45 in good health. The CDR3 runs from the conserved cysteine through the conserved F or W. Each record gives: CDR3 DNA, CDR3 protein, D gene, V gene, clone size, J gene. The D gene is left open where the match is weak. The listing skips clone size in some rows; elsewhere it reads once, few, many or a size class.

TGTGCCAGCAGCTCCACTGGGGCGGGAGAGACCCAGTACTTC,CASSSTGAGETQYF,.,TRBV11-3,.,TRBJ2-5
TGTGCCATCAGTGCGGAACAGGGCTCCTACGAGCAGTACTTC,CAISAEQGSYEQYF,.,TRBV10-3,.,TRBJ2-7
TGTGCCAGCAGCCTACGGCGTGGGTTCCAGACCTACGAGCAGTACTTC,CASSLRRGFQTYEQYF,.,TRBV7-8,.,TRBJ2-7
TGTGCCAGCAGTGATCGGGCAGGGGGCGCAGGTGGCTACACCTTC,CASSDRAGGAGGYTF,TRBD1,TRBV6-1,once,TRBJ1-2
TGCGCCAGCAGCCAGCCGGGACAGGGGTTCTACGAGCAGTACTTC,CASSQPGQGFYEQYF,TRBD1,TRBV4-1,once,TRBJ2-7
TGCGCCAGCAGTCTCCAAGAGACCCAGTACTTC,CASSLQETQYF,.,TRBV5-1,.,TRBJ2-5
TGTGCCATCAGTGTGGGCAGAGAAGAGACCCAGTACTTC,CAISVGREETQYF,.,TRBV10-3,.,TRBJ2-5
TGCAGTGCTAGATTCGGGGGACAGGGACATTTT,CSARFGGQGHF,TRBD1,TRBV20-1,.,TRBJ1-5
TGCAGCGTTGAGCCCAAATCCTACAATGAGCAGTTCTTC,CSVEPKSYNEQFF,.,TRBV29-1,.,TRBJ2-1
TGTGCCAGCAGCGTAGCTCCGACAGACGGGACTGAAGCTTTCTTT,CASSVAPTDGTEAFF,.,TRBV9,.,TRBJ1-1
TGCGCCAGCAGCTCGGTCGGAGCAACTAATGAAAAACTGTTTTTT,CASSSVGATNEKLFF,.,TRBV5-1,.,TRBJ1-4
TGTGCCAGCAGTTTAATAGGAGGCAATCAGCCCCAGCATTTT,CASSLIGGNQPQHF,.,TRBV28,.,TRBJ1-5
TGTGCCAGCAGTTTAAGTTTTGGGGTACCTAAACTCTCTGGAAACACCATATATTTT,CASSLSFGVPKLSGNTIYF,.,TRBV28,.,TRBJ1-3
TGTGCCAGCAGCGCTCCGGGTTCGGTAAAGAATACGCAGTATTTT,CASSAPGSVKNTQYF,.,TRBV9,.,TRBJ2-3
TGTGCCAGCAGCTTGGCAACAAACTCCTACGAGCAGTACTTC,CASSLATNSYEQYF,.,TRBV5-6,.,TRBJ2-7
TGTGCCAGCAGCCAAGAATCCGGGACACATCAAGAGACCCAGTACTTC,CASSQESGTHQETQYF,.,TRBV14,.,TRBJ2-5
TGTGCCAGCAGCTTAGATAAATACCCGGGACAGAAGAGGGAAAAACTGTTTTTT,CASSLDKYPGQKREKLFF,TRBD1,TRBV7-9,.,TRBJ1-4
TGTGCCAGCAGCTTAGCTAGGTTTCCGGCGGGAGCCTACAATGAGCAGTTCTTC,CASSLARFPAGAYNEQFF,TRBD2,TRBV7-8,.,TRBJ2-1
TGTGCCACCTCCCCCCGCCCTCAATATGGCTACACCTTC,CATSPRPQYGYTF,.,TRBV27,.,TRBJ1-2
TGTGCCAGCAGCTTCCCCGCCGGGGAGCTGTTTTTT,CASSFPAGELFF,.,TRBV11-2,.,TRBJ2-2
TGTGCCAGCAGCCCCGCCCGGGCTAAAGATACGCAGTATTTT,CASSPARAKDTQYF,.,TRBV7-2,.,TRBJ2-3
TGTGCCAGCAGCCAAGTAGGGCGAAATGAGCAGTTCTTC,CASSQVGRNEQFF,.,TRBV7-2,.,TRBJ2-1
TGTGCCAGCTACGGGACAGCTAATGAAAAACTGTTTTTT,CASYGTANEKLFF,TRBD1,TRBV28,.,TRBJ1-4
TGTGCCAGCAGCCCGAGGGACGCCTACGAGCAGTACTTC,CASSPRDAYEQYF,.,TRBV9,.,TRBJ2-7
TGTGCCAGAAGCTTGAGTCAGGACCTTGAGACCCAGTACTTC,CARSLSQDLETQYF,.,TRBV5-3,.,TRBJ2-5
TGTGCCAGCAGCCCCCGGACCGGGGGTGGCCGCGGCTACACCTTC,CASSPRTGGGRGYTF,.,TRBV5-4,.,TRBJ1-2
TGTGCCAGCAGCTTGGCTCCGGGACACCTGAACACTGAAGCTTTCTTT,CASSLAPGHLNTEAFF,.,TRBV7-3,.,TRBJ1-1
TGTGCCAGCAGTTACGGGAGTATTGGTACGCAGTATTTT,CASSYGSIGTQYF,.,TRBV28,.,TRBJ2-3